The table lists the clone carrying this TCR beta chain with many counts. Naive CD8 T cells were FACS-sorted by CD8+CD4-CCR7+CD45RA+ markers. V shed 6 bases and J 0 bases; nucleotides not matched to a gene: 3. The CDR3 has 15 amino acids. Generation of bulk TCR libraries relied on previously described methods and listed TCR primers. TCRdb used MiXCR to reprocess the PCR reads, holding one entry per CDR3 protein. The sample holds around 460,000 distinct CDR3 sequences; 20% to 25% are singletons and the top ten take 0.84%. The data stem from a study of molecular identifiers for immune sequencing clone quantification.

The sequencing sample was made of naive CD8+ T cells from blood, with Jurkat cell RNA spiked in. Described subset: FACS-sorted CD8+CD4-CCR7+CD45RA+ naive T cells. V and J are TRBV12-3 or TRBV12-4 and TRBJ2-3; 10 nucleotides match TRBD1. The sequence was collected from a human donor in good health. Some libraries in this study had Jurkat cell RNA spiked in. The CDR3 protein is CASSRQGASTDTQYF. For the CDR3, the DNA is TGTGCCAGCAGCAGACAGGGGGCTAGCACAGATACGCAGTATTTT.